Listed here are 7 T cell receptor beta chains from one sample, sequenced in a study of human T cells and chemical hapten exposure. Described time point: pre-sensitization, week 0. Indicated treatment: therapeutic diphenylcyclopropenone sensitization with weekly scalp DPC. TCRdb re-analysed the RACE reads in MiXCR, keeping a single row per CDR3 protein. Of more than 80,000 distinct CDR3 sequences in the sample, around 10% were seen once. This material consisted of whole blood, taken in connection with sensitization to the hapten diphenylcyclopropenone (DPC). The receptors derive from a woman aged 50 to 60 with alopecia areata. Some clones in this sample may be carry-over from other donors' samples.

This clonotype was seen only a few times. The rearrangement uses TRBV5-1 and TRBJ1-1; D gene ambiguous. The CDR3 spans 15 residues. Germline loops: CDR1 SGHRS, CDR2 YFSETQ. V was clipped by 0 bases and J by 9 bases, with 18 bases between them. Here the CDR3 reads CASSLDAVEFGQAFF. The CDR3, as DNA: TGCGCCAGCAGCTTGGATGCGGTGGAGTTTGGGCAAGCTTTCTTT. Filled out from reference TRBV5-1 and TRBJ1-1, the complete variable domain reads KAGVTQTPRYLIKTRGQQVTLSCSPISGHRSVSWYQQTPGQGLQFLFEYFSETQRNKGNFPGRFSGRQFSNSRSEMNVSTLELGDSALYLCASSLDAVEFGQAFFGQGTRLTVV.

V and J are TRBV7-9 and TRBJ2-3; D may be TRBD2 (7 bases). The V gene's germline CDR1 is SEHNR and CDR2 FQNEAQ (reference sequence). The V end lost 7 bases, the J end lost 2 bases, and 13 bases lay between the germline ends. The length of the CDR3 is 14 residues. CDR3 bases: TGTGCCAGCAACTCCGGGGGGCCCACAGATACGCAGTATTTT. Translating gives CASNSGGPTDTQYF.

This clonotype was seen a handful of times. This rearrangement joins TRBV4-1 to TRBJ1-1; TRBD1 matches 7 bases. The V and J ends lost 4 bases and 4 bases, in that order; junction bases with no gene match: 6. The CDR3 has 14 amino acids. Germline CDR1 MGHRA, CDR2 YSYEKL. CDR3 DNA sequence: TGCGCCAGCAGCCGAGAGGGGGCCGGCACTGAAGCTTTCTTT. Protein: CASSREGAGTEAFF.

This clonotype was counted only a few times. This chain links TRBV20-1 with TRBJ2-3; 12 bases are shared with TRBD2. This CDR3 is built from 14 residues. The germline CDR1 and CDR2 sequences are DFQATT and SNEGSKA (reference sequence). The CDR3 region has the DNA TGCAGCCTACTGACTAGCGGGAGCTCAGATACGCAGTATTTT. This gives the protein CSLLTSGSSDTQYF.

This clonotype was recorded many times. This chain links TRBV5-1 with TRBJ2-7; possibly TRBD1 or TRBD2 for D (6 bases each). The CDR3 extends over 16 amino acids. Germline CDR1 SGHRS, CDR2 YFSETQ. V dropped 2 bases and J dropped 6 bases, with 21 bases sitting between them. The CDR3 loop reads CASSFRAAGQSGEQYF. DNA for the CDR3: TGCGCCAGCAGCTTCCGCGCCGCGGGACAATCGGGCGAGCAGTACTTC.

This clonotype occurred a few times. This chain links TRBV20-1 with TRBJ1-5; D uncertain. Germline V CDR1 and CDR2: DFQATT, SNEGSKA (reference sequence). Trimming removed 3 bases at V and 7 bases at J, with 13 bases between. There are 13 residues in the CDR3. The CDR3 DNA reads as TGCAGTGCTAGCTCAGCTTCGGGGCAGCCCCAGCATTTT. Translating it yields CSASSASGQPQHF.

The CDR3 spells CSAIRGLPGANVLTF. Written as DNA, the CDR3 is TGCAGTGCCATCAGGGGCTTACCTGGGGCCAACGTCCTGACTTTC. The chain is built from TRBV20-1 and TRBJ2-6, with D perhaps matching TRBD1 (6 bases). V gave up 6 bases and J gave up 2 bases, with 14 bases separating them. This CDR3 region has 15 residues. Germline loops: CDR1 DFQATT, CDR2 SNEGSKA (reference sequence).